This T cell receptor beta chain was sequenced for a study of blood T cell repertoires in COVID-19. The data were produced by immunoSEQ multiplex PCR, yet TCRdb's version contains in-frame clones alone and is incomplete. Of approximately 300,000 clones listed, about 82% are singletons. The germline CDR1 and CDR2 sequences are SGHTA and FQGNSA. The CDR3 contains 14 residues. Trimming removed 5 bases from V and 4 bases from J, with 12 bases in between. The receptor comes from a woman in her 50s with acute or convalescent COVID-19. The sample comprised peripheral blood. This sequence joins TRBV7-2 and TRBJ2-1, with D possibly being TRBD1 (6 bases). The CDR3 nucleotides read TGTGCCAGCAGCGCCCCGGGACATTACAATGAGCAGTTCTTC. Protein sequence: CASSAPGHYNEQFF. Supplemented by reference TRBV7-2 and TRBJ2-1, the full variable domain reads GAGVSQSPSNKVTEKGKDVELRCDPISGHTALYWYRQSLGQGLEFLIYFQGNSAPDKSGLPSDRFSAERTGGSVSTLTIQRTQQEDSAVYLCASSAPGHYNEQFFGPGTRLTVL.